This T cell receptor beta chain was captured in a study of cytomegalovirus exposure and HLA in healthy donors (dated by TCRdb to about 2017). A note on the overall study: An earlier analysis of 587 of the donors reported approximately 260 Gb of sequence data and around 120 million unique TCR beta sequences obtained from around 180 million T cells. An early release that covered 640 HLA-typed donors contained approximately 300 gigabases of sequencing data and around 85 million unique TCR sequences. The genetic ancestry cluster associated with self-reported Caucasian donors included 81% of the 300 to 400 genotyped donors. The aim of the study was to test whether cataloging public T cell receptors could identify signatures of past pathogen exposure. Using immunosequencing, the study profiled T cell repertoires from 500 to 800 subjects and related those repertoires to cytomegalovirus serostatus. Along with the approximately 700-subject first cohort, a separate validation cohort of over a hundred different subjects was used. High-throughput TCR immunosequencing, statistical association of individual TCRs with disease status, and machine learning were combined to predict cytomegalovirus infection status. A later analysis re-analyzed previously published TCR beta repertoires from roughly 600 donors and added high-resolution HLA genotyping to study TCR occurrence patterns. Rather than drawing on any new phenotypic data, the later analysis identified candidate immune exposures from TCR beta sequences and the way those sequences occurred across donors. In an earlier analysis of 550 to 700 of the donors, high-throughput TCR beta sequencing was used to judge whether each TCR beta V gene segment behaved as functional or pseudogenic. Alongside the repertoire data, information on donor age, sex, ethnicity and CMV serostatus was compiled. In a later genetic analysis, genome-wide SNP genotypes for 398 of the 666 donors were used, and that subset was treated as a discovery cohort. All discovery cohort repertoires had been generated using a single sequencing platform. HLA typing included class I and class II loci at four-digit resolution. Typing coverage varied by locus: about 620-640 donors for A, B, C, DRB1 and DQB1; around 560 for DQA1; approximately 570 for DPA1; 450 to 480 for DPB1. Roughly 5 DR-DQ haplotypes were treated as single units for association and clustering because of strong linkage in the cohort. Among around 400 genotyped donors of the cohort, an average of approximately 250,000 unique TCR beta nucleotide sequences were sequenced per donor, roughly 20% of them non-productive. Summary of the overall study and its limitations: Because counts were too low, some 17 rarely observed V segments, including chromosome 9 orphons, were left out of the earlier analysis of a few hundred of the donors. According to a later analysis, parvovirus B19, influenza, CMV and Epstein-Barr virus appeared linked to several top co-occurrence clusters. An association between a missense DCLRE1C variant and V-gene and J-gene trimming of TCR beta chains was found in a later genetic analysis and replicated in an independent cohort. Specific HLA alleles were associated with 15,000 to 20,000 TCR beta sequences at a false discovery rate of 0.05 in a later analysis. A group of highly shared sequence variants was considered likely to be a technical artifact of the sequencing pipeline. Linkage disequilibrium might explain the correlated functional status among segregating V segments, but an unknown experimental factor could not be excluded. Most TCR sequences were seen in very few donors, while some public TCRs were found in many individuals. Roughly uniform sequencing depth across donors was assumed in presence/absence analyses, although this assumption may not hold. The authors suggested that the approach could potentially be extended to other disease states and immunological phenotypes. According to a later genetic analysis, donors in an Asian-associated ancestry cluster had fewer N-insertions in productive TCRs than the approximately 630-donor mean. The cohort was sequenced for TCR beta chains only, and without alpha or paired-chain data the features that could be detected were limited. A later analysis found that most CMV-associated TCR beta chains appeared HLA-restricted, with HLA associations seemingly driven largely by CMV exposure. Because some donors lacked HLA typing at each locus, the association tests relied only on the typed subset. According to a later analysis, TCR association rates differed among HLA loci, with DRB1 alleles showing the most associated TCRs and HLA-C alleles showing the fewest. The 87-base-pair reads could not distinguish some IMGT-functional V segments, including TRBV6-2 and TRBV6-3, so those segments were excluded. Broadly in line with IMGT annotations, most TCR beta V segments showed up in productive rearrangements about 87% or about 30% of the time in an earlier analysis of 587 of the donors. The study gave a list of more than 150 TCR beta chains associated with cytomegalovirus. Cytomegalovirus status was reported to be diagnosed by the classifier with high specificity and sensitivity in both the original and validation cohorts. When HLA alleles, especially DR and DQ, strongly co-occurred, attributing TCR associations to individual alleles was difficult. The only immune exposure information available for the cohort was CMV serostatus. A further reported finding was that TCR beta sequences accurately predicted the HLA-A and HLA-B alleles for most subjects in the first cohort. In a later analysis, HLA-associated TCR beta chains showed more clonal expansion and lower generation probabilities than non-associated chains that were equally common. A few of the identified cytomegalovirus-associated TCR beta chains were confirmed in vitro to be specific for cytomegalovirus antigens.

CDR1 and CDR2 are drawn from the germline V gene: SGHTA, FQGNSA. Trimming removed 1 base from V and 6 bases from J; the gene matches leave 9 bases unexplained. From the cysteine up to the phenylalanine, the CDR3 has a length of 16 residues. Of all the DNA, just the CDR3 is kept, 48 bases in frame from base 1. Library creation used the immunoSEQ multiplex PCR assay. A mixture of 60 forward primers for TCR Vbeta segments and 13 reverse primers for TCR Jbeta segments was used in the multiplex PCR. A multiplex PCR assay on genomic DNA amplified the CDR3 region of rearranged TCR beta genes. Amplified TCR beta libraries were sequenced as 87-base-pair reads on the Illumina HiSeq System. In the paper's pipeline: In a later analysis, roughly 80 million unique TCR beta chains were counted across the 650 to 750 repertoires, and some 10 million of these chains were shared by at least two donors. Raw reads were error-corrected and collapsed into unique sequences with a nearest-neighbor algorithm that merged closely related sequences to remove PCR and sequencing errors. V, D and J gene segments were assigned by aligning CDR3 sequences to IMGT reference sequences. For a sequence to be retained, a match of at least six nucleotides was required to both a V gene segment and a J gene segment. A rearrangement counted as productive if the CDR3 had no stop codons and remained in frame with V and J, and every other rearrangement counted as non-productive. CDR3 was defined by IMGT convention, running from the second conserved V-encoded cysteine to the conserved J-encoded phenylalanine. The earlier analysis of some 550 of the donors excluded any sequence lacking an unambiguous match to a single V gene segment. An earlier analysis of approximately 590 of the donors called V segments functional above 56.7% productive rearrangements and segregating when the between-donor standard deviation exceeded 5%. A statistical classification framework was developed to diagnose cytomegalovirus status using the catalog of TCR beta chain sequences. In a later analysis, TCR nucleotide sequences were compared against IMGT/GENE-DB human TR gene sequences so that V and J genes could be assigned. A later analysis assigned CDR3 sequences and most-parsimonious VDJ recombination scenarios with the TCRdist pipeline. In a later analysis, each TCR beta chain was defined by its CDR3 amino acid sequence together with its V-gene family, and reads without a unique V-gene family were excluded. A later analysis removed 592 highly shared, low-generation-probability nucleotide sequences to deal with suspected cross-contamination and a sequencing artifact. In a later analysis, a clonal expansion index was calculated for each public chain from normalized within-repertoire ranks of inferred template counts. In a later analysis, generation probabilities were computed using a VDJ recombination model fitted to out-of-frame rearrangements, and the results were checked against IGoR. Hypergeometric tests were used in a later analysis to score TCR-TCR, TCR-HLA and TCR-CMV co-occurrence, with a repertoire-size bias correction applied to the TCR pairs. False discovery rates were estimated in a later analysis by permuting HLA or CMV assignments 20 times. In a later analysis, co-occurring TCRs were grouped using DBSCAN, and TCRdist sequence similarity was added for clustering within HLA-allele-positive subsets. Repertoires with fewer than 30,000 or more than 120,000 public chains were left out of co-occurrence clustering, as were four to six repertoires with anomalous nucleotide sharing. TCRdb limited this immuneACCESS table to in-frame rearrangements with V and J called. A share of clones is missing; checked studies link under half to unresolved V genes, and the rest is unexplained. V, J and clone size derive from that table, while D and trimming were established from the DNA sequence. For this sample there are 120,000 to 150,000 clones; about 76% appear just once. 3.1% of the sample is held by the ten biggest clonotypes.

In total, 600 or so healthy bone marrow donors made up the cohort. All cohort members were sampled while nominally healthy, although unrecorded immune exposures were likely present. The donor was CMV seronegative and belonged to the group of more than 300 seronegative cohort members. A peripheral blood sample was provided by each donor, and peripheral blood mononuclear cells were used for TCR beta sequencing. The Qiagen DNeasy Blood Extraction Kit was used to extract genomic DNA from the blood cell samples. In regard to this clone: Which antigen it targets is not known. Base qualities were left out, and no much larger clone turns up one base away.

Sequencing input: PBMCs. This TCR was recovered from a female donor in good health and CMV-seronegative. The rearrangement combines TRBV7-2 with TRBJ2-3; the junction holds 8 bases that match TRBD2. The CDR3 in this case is CASSLGVLAASDTQYF. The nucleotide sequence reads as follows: TGTGCCAGCAGCTTAGGTGTACTAGCGGCCTCGGATACGCAGTATTTT.